The 3 T cell receptor beta chains reported below all come from one sample, sequenced in a study of T cell changes during pregnancy in multiple sclerosis (dated by TCRdb to between 2018 and 2021). The library was made by the immunoSEQ multiplex PCR assay. What TCRdb holds here is the immuneACCESS table cut down to in-frame rearrangements. Part of the clones is not present; checked against another copy, under half of the missing clones reflect an unresolved V gene, and the others are unexplained. Recorded for this sample are about 69,000 clones; approximately 90% of them occurred a single time. Together, the top ten hold roughly 1.3% of the sample. The specimen comprised peripheral blood, sampled in the third trimester of pregnancy. The receptor set was obtained from a female donor with multiple sclerosis, enrolled in a pregnancy study.

This clone appeared a single time. The chain is built from TRBV13 and TRBJ2-5; 9 nucleotides line up with TRBD2. J gave up 3 bases and V 6 bases, and 8 bases lay outside the gene matches. Germline CDR1 PRHDT, CDR2 FYEKMQ (reference sequence). CDR3 length: 15 amino acids. CDR3 sequence (DNA): TGTGCCAGCAGTCTACTTGGCGGGGGGGAAGAGACCCAGTACTTC. Its protein product is CASSLLGGGEETQYF.

This sequence joins TRBV7-2 and TRBJ2-3, with 8 bases matching TRBD1. V was pared by 0 bases and J by 4 bases, with 12 bases of the junction left unmatched. Germline CDR1 reads SGHTA; CDR2 reads FQGNSA. The CDR3 spans 18 residues. The CDR3 sequence: CASSLAPFRQGAPDTQYF. The DNA of the CDR3 is TGTGCCAGCAGCTTAGCGCCGTTCCGGCAGGGGGCTCCAGATACGCAGTATTTT.

The chain recombines TRBV27 with TRBJ1-2, with D unresolved. V was pared by 4 bases and J by 3 bases, with 27 bases between. Looked up from germline, CDR1 is MNHEY and CDR2 is SMNVEV (reference sequence). The CDR3 spans 19 residues. The CDR3 reads CASSSHLTPGGNRHYGYTF. The CDR3 coding sequence is TGTGCCAGCAGTTCCCACCTCACGCCGGGAGGGAATCGGCACTATGGCTACACCTTC.